This is a list of T cell receptor beta chains from one sample in a study of control samples from healthy donors and cancer patients. TCRdb's table, derived via immunoSEQ multiplex PCR, lists solely in-frame clones and lacks some. The data hold more than 150,000 clones, with about 90% observed a single time. Sequenced sample: blood. Source of these receptors: a woman younger than 45 in good health. Both conserved end residues are part of each CDR3. The D gene is left open where the match is weak. Clone size appears in some rows only: once, few, many, or a class for an expanded clone.

d_call: -
clone_size: -
j_call: TRBJ2-4
v_call: TRBV27
cdr3_aa: CASMSVAKNIQYF
cdr3_nt: TGTGCCAGTATGTCCGTAGCCAAAAACATTCAGTACTTC

d_call: -
clone_size: once
j_call: TRBJ1-3
v_call: TRBV6-1
cdr3_aa: CASSENIPTGNTIYF
cdr3_nt: TGTGCCAGCAGTGAAAATATCCCCACTGGAAACACCATATATTTT

d_call: -
clone_size: few
j_call: TRBJ2-2
v_call: TRBV6-5
cdr3_aa: CASEVSGEGGELFF
cdr3_nt: TGTGCCAGCGAGGTGTCGGGAGAGGGGGGGGAGCTGTTTTTT

d_call: -
clone_size: -
j_call: TRBJ2-4
v_call: TRBV28
cdr3_aa: CASRLSGTVAKNIQYF
cdr3_nt: TGTGCCAGCAGACTCTCTGGGACTGTAGCCAAAAACATTCAGTACTTC

d_call: TRBD1
clone_size: once
j_call: TRBJ1-1
v_call: TRBV28
cdr3_aa: CASSLMTGVNTEAFF
cdr3_nt: TGTGCCAGCAGTTTGATGACAGGGGTGAACACTGAAGCTTTCTTT

d_call: -
clone_size: -
j_call: TRBJ1-4
v_call: TRBV19
cdr3_aa: CASSPARQGGEKLFF
cdr3_nt: TGTGCCAGTAGTCCAGCTAGGCAGGGCGGTGAAAAACTGTTTTTT

d_call: -
clone_size: -
j_call: TRBJ2-1
v_call: TRBV6-5
cdr3_aa: CASSRREYNEQFF
cdr3_nt: TGTGCCAGCAGTCGCAGGGAATACAATGAGCAGTTCTTC

d_call: TRBD1
clone_size: -
j_call: TRBJ1-5
v_call: TRBV28
cdr3_aa: CASSRQGGGNQPQHF
cdr3_nt: TGTGCCAGCAGTCGACAGGGGGGGGGAAATCAGCCCCAGCATTTT

d_call: -
clone_size: -
j_call: TRBJ1-3
v_call: TRBV5-8
cdr3_aa: CASSLDRRGIYF
cdr3_nt: TGTGCCAGCAGCTTGGACCGAAGGGGAATATATTTT

d_call: TRBD1
clone_size: -
j_call: TRBJ1-2
v_call: TRBV24-1
cdr3_aa: CATSDMTGLDGYTF
cdr3_nt: TGTGCCACCAGTGATATGACAGGGCTGGATGGCTACACCTTC

d_call: -
clone_size: -
j_call: TRBJ1-4
v_call: TRBV29-1
cdr3_aa: CSVVRPAGELFF
cdr3_nt: TGCAGCGTTGTCCGACCCGCGGGGGAACTGTTTTTT

d_call: -
clone_size: -
j_call: TRBJ2-7
v_call: TRBV19
cdr3_aa: CASSRDGTYEQYF
cdr3_nt: TGTGCCAGCAGTCGGGACGGTACCTACGAGCAGTACTTC

d_call: -
clone_size: -
j_call: TRBJ1-5
v_call: TRBV6-5
cdr3_aa: CASNPDLLTYQPQHF
cdr3_nt: TGTGCCAGCAACCCGGACCTATTGACCTATCAGCCCCAGCATTTT

d_call: -
clone_size: -
j_call: TRBJ1-6
v_call: TRBV27
cdr3_aa: CASSFIHSQGYSPLHF
cdr3_nt: TGTGCCAGCAGTTTCATTCACTCACAGGGTTATTCACCCCTCCACTTT

d_call: -
clone_size: -
j_call: TRBJ1-2
v_call: TRBV6-2/TRBV6-3
cdr3_aa: CASSGFEGYTF
cdr3_nt: TGTGCCAGCAGCGGGTTCGAAGGCTACACCTTC

d_call: TRBD2
clone_size: -
j_call: TRBJ2-1
v_call: TRBV28
cdr3_aa: CASSSGLALNEQFF
cdr3_nt: TGTGCCAGCAGTTCCGGACTAGCCCTCAATGAGCAGTTCTTC

d_call: TRBD2
clone_size: -
j_call: TRBJ2-7
v_call: TRBV27
cdr3_aa: CASSLAGGTSAYEQYF
cdr3_nt: TGTGCCAGCAGTTTGGCCGGGGGGACTAGCGCATACGAGCAGTACTTC

d_call: -
clone_size: -
j_call: TRBJ2-2
v_call: TRBV13
cdr3_aa: CASSLGVQAGELFF
cdr3_nt: TGTGCCAGCAGCTTAGGGGTCCAAGCCGGGGAGCTGTTTTTT

d_call: -
clone_size: -
j_call: TRBJ2-5
v_call: TRBV29-1
cdr3_aa: CSVSLGRETQYF
cdr3_nt: TGCAGCGTTTCGCTAGGGCGGGAGACCCAGTACTTC

d_call: TRBD1
clone_size: once
j_call: TRBJ2-1
v_call: TRBV7-2
cdr3_aa: CADTLDRGGYNEQFF
cdr3_nt: TGTGCCGATACCCTAGACAGGGGGGGATACAATGAGCAGTTCTTC

d_call: -
clone_size: -
j_call: TRBJ1-4
v_call: TRBV7-9
cdr3_aa: CASSPILGTNEKLFF
cdr3_nt: TGTGCCAGCAGCCCCATCTTAGGAACTAATGAAAAACTGTTTTTT

d_call: -
clone_size: once
j_call: TRBJ1-3
v_call: TRBV18
cdr3_aa: CASSPLSGSTIYF
cdr3_nt: TGTGCCAGCTCACCGCTCAGCGGAAGCACCATATATTTT

d_call: TRBD1
clone_size: -
j_call: TRBJ2-5
v_call: TRBV7-8
cdr3_aa: CASSLEADRGQKTQYF
cdr3_nt: TGTGCCAGCAGCTTAGAGGCGGACAGGGGGCAAAAGACCCAGTACTTC

d_call: TRBD2
clone_size: -
j_call: TRBJ2-7
v_call: TRBV10-3
cdr3_aa: CAISDLGGDSYEQYF
cdr3_nt: TGTGCCATCAGTGACCTCGGGGGGGATTCCTACGAGCAGTACTTC

d_call: -
clone_size: -
j_call: TRBJ2-7
v_call: TRBV5-6
cdr3_aa: CASSLGAYEQYF
cdr3_nt: TGTGCCAGCAGCTTGGGGGCTTACGAGCAGTACTTC

d_call: TRBD1
clone_size: -
j_call: TRBJ1-1
v_call: TRBV28
cdr3_aa: CASSFLTLRDRGKMNTEAFF
cdr3_nt: TGTGCCAGCAGTTTCCTAACCCTCCGGGACAGGGGGAAAATGAACACTGAAGCTTTCTTT

d_call: -
clone_size: -
j_call: TRBJ2-1
v_call: TRBV1
cdr3_aa: CTSSQGSWTSGCQAYNEQFF
cdr3_nt: TGCACCAGCAGCCAAGGATCTTGGACTAGCGGATGCCAAGCCTACAATGAGCAGTTCTTC

d_call: -
clone_size: -
j_call: TRBJ2-1
v_call: TRBV10-3
cdr3_aa: CAISDLSGSYNEQFF
cdr3_nt: TGTGCCATCAGTGACCTAAGCGGGTCCTACAATGAGCAGTTCTTC

d_call: -
clone_size: -
j_call: TRBJ2-2
v_call: TRBV27
cdr3_aa: CASSLGGHTGELFF
cdr3_nt: TGTGCCAGCAGTCTGGGGGGGCACACCGGGGAGCTGTTTTTT

d_call: TRBD1
clone_size: few
j_call: TRBJ1-6
v_call: TRBV11-3
cdr3_aa: CASSQGENSPLHF
cdr3_nt: TGTGCCAGCAGTCAGGGGGAAAATTCACCCCTCCACTTT

d_call: -
clone_size: -
j_call: TRBJ2-2
v_call: TRBV24-1
cdr3_aa: CATSEQGNTGELFF
cdr3_nt: TGTGCCACCAGTGAGCAGGGGAACACCGGGGAGCTGTTTTTT

d_call: TRBD1
clone_size: once
j_call: TRBJ1-1
v_call: TRBV5-1
cdr3_aa: CASSLGTGGTEAFF
cdr3_nt: TGCGCCAGCAGCTTGGGGACAGGAGGCACTGAAGCTTTCTTT

d_call: -
clone_size: -
j_call: TRBJ1-2
v_call: TRBV2
cdr3_aa: CASIKTGNGYTF
cdr3_nt: TGTGCCAGCATTAAAACAGGGAACGGCTACACCTTC

d_call: -
clone_size: few
j_call: TRBJ2-7
v_call: TRBV9
cdr3_aa: CASSTKGTRAPYEQYF
cdr3_nt: TGTGCCAGCAGCACAAAAGGGACAAGAGCACCCTACGAGCAGTACTTC

d_call: -
clone_size: -
j_call: TRBJ2-1
v_call: TRBV7-2
cdr3_aa: CASSLAGRVGGEQFF
cdr3_nt: TGTGCCAGCAGCTTAGCGGGAAGGGTCGGTGGTGAGCAGTTCTTC

d_call: -
clone_size: -
j_call: TRBJ2-3
v_call: TRBV10-2
cdr3_aa: CASSEGGKSGDTQYF
cdr3_nt: TGCGCCAGCAGTGAAGGGGGTAAGAGTGGAGATACGCAGTATTTT

d_call: TRBD2
clone_size: once
j_call: TRBJ2-1
v_call: TRBV11-3
cdr3_aa: CASSSPSGRDRDEQFF
cdr3_nt: TGTGCCAGCAGCTCCCCAAGCGGGAGGGATCGCGATGAGCAGTTCTTC

d_call: -
clone_size: -
j_call: TRBJ2-3
v_call: TRBV7-2
cdr3_aa: CASSLDGATDTQYF
cdr3_nt: TGTGCCAGCAGCTTAGACGGGGCCACAGATACGCAGTATTTT